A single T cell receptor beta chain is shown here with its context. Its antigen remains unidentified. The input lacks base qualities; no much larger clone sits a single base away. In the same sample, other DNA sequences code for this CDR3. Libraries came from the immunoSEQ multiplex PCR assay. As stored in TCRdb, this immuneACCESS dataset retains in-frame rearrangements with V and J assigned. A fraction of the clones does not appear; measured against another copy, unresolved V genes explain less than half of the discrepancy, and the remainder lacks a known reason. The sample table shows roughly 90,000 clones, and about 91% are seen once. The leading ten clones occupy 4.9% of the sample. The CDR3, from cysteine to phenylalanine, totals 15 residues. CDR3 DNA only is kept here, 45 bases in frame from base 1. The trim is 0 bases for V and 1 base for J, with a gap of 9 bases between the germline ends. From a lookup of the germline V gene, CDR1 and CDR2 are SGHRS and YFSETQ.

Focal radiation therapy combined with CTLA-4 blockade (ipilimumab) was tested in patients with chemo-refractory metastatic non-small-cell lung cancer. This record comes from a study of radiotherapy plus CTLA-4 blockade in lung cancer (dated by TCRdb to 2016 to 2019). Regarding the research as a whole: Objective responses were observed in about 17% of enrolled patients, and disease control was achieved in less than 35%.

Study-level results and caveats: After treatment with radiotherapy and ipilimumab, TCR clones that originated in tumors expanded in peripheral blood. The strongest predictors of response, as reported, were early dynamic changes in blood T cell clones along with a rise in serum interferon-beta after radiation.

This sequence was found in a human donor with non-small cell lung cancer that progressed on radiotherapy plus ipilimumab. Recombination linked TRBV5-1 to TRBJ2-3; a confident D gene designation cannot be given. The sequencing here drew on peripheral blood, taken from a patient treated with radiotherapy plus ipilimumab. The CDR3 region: CASSLGLARTDTQYF. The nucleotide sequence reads TGCGCCAGCAGCTTGGGGCTGGCCCGCACAGATACGCAGTATTTT.